This section outlines one T cell receptor beta chain sequence together with its context. No antigen is known for it. This entry comes from a study of T cells after yellow fever vaccination. Study context: Some fractions had low cell numbers, and these were prepared with SMART-Seq v4 Ultra Low Input. Study outcomes and limitations: Just a small share of clonotypes turned up in the CD4 compartment as well as the CD8 compartment. Weaker, the secondary response peaked sooner, at day 5 versus 15.

UMIs were added to TCR cDNA along with a universal primer site when it was made by 5'RACE template switching. TCRdb used MiXCR to reprocess the 5' RACE reads, holding one entry per CDR3 protein. This sample has 150,000 to 200,000 distinct CDR3 sequences, with roughly 6.2% found just once. Germline V gene data show CDR1 as DFQATT and CDR2 as SNEGSKA (reference sequence). Trimming removed 3 bases from V and 0 bases from J, with 21 bases in between. This CDR3 is 18 amino acids long. Sample: CD4+ T cells sorted from PBMCs, taken on the day of the first yellow fever vaccination. This clonotype was sampled from a young man who received the YFV17D yellow fever vaccine. This chain joins TRBV20-1 and TRBJ1-5; D possibly corresponds to TRBD1 (6 bases). This CDR3 reads CSASRGPRGISSNQPQHF. In DNA form, the CDR3 reads TGCAGTGCTAGCCGCGGGCCTAGGGGGATTAGTAGCAATCAGCCCCAGCATTTT.